This T cell receptor (beta chain) emerged from a study of blood T cell repertoires in COVID-19 (dated by TCRdb to the early 2020s). As for the study more broadly: Samples from collaborators originated in the United States, Italy and Spain and spanned both the acute and convalescent phases of COVID-19. Samples were obtained from the ongoing ImmuneRACE study (first 160 participants) and from about 1,300 subjects provided by 6 global collaborators. Deeply sampled blood TCRbeta repertoires from subjects exposed to, actively infected with, or recovered from COVID-19 were included in the dataset. A freely available public database, intended as a resource for researchers studying the immune response to SARS-CoV-2, is where the repertoires were released. Where available, HLA class I and class II types were taken from metadata supplied by the sample provider and were not determined by assay-based typing. Nearly every sample came with metadata listing a de-identified subject ID, COVID-19 status, age in years and sex. The prospective study material was composed of cDNA or gDNA derived from T cells, B-cell-depleted T cells, or PBMCs. General conclusions and limits of the study: The quantity of clinical and demographic metadata differed by source and by participant and was supplied without curation.

Collaborating institutions collected whole blood in K2EDTA tubes following their own protocols. For TCRbeta analysis, collaborators shipped samples as frozen whole blood, isolated PBMCs, or DNA extracted from either of those sample types. Comment on this clone: It has no known antigen specificity. No base quality values were provided; no much bigger clone lies one nucleotide off.

TCRbeta CDR3 regions were amplified from genomic DNA using the immunoSEQ Assay, a bias-controlled multiplex PCR. The source study handled its data this way. Nucleated cell counts per sample were estimated from amplification of reference gene primers within the assay. Sequence reads were collapsed and filtered to measure the absolute abundance of every unique TCRbeta CDR3 rearrangement. For each sample, productive Simpson clonality was calculated by taking the square root of Simpson's diversity index across productive rearrangements. TCRdb holds this immuneACCESS table with in-frame rearrangements only. Some clones are missing; in checked studies, unresolved V genes explain under half, and the rest has no known cause. V, J and clone size reflect that table, while D and trimming were determined from the DNA. Here the sample has roughly 390,000 clones; approximately 81% occur a single time. The top ten hold 3.5% to 4% of the sample.

From the cysteine up to the phenylalanine, the CDR3 has a length of 14 residues. Kept here is only the CDR3 DNA, which spans 42 bases and is read in frame from base 1. The germline V gene yields MNHEY for CDR1 and SVGAGI for CDR2. V is pruned by 10 bases and J by 0 bases, leaving 6 bases of the junction without a gene match. The source material was peripheral blood. The clonotype was recovered from a woman aged 18 to 35 with acute or convalescent COVID-19. The chain joins TRBV6-5 to TRBJ2-5, with 9 bases aligning to TRBD2. CDR3 loop: CATTGGGDQETQYF. The DNA is TGTGCCACAACGGGCGGGGGGGACCAAGAGACCCAGTACTTC.